Sequencing of this T cell receptor beta chain was carried out in a study of T cell responses to AZD1222 COVID-19 vaccine (dated by TCRdb to about 2021). At the level of the whole study: A total of 230 to 250 trial participants underwent TCR sequencing, of whom 207 had received two doses of AZD1222 and 26 had received two doses of the MenACWY control vaccine. Enrollment into the trials was organized by age into subgroups of 18-55, 56-69 and 70-plus years, and those subgroups contained approximately 160, 26 and 62 TCR-sequenced participants, respectively. Overall results and qualifications from the work: Epitopes outside the regions mutated in the B.1.351 and B.1.1.7 variants were reportedly recognized by nearly half of the unique spike-specific TCRs. Participants were mostly white British and included more females than males, and it was suggested by the authors that clonal diversity may have been underestimated. Only five or six AZD1222 recipients were SARS-CoV-2 seropositive at baseline, limiting conclusions about previously exposed vaccinees. The whole spike protein was spanned by vaccine-associated CD4 TCRs, and dominant responses were seen in regions 160-218 and 743-854. After two AZD1222 doses, both the breadth and the depth of spike-specific TCRs were significantly higher than at day 0 and than in MenACWY recipients. Because no day 14 peak-response samples were available, repertoires were characterized only after the peak T cell response. In the small 56-69-year group, the increase in depth fell short of significance, most likely because of low power.

In this sample, this clone turned up once. Its binding antigen is unknown. Per-base qualities were not stored, and no clone one base away is much larger. From the cysteine up to the phenylalanine, the CDR3 has a length of 15 residues. Only the CDR3 part of the read is kept: 45 bases, read in frame from the first base. The germline V gene sets CDR1 to MNHEY and CDR2 to SVGAGI. The junction carries 12 bases between V and J, which are trimmed by 5 bases and 4 bases respectively. The CDR3 regions of human TCRbeta chains were analyzed by immunosequencing. From the authors' description of their analysis: TCRs in the repertoires were compared against a reference library of SARS-CoV-2-specific TCRs that had been generated with the MIRA antigen-specificity platform. Breadth was defined as the fraction of unique TCRs that were SARS-CoV-2-associated. Depth was defined as the fraction of total T cells that were SARS-CoV-2-associated. Using the MIRA data, each spike-specific TCR was mapped to the spike region that the TCR reacts to and placed in a CD4 or CD8 class. Log10-transformed breadth and depth values were compared by one-way ANOVA with Sidak's multiple comparisons tests. Entries here come from immuneACCESS through TCRdb and include only in-frame sequences with V and J called. Some clones fail to appear in such tables; in the studies checked, an unresolved V gene covers under half of the shortfall, and the cause of the remainder is unknown. The V and J calls and clone size come from that table; D and trimming were worked out from the DNA. This sample lists under 200,000 clones; 88% were detected once. The top ten clones comprise roughly 4% of the sample.

The sample's time point, from its label and the paper: about 28 days (+/-7) after the second vaccine dose. AZD1222 recipients given second doses at about 4 weeks or at about 12 weeks were pooled, since spike-specific TCR depth and breadth were not found to differ between the two schedules. Samples from vaccinated people were obtained from the UK trials COV001 and COV002, which included a single-blind randomized controlled phase 2/3 trial of AZD1222 (ChAdOx1 nCoV-19) in healthy adults. For TCRbeta chain sequencing, PBMC samples from trial participants were taken at day 0 and at day 28 after the second dose.

Recombination connected TRBV6-5 to TRBJ2-6; the D segment might be TRBD1 or TRBD2, since each matches 5 bases. The origin of this receptor is an adult who received the AZD1222 COVID-19 vaccine. The sequencing used peripheral blood, collected 28 days after the second AZD1222 dose. The sequenced DNA: TGTGCCAGCAGTCAGGGACCCACCGGGGCCAACGTCCTGACTTTC. This codes for CASSQGPTGANVLTF.